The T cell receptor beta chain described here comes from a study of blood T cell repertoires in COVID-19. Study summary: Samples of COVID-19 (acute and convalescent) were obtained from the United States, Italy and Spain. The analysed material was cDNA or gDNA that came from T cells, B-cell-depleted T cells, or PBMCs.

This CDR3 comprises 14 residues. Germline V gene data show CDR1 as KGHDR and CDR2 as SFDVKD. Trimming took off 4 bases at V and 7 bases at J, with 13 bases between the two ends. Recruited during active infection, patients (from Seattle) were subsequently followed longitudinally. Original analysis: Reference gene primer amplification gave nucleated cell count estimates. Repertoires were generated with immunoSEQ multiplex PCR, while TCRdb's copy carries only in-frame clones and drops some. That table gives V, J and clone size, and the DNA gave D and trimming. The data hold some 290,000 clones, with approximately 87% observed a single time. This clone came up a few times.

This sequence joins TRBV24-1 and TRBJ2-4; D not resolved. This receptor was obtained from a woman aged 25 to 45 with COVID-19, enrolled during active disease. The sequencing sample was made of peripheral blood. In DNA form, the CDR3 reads TGTGCCACCAGTGACGCACCGACCAGGAACATTCAGTACTTC. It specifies CATSDAPTRNIQYF.